The rows below give T cell receptor beta chains drawn from one sample of a study of shared clonotypes between healthy human individuals. Using immunoSEQ multiplex PCR, the repertoire was profiled, and TCRdb retains in-frame clones only, with some absent. Found here are 1,400,000 or so clones, 97% to 99% of them singletons; the top ten hold approximately 0.4%. Sequenced sample: naive CD4+ T cells sorted from blood. The receptors here all came from a man under 40 in good health. CDR3s include the opening cysteine and the closing phenylalanine or tryptophan. Fields, in order: J gene, CDR3 length, V gene, CDR3 protein.

TRBJ2-5 11 TRBV20-1 CSAPRQETQYF
TRBJ2-7 15 TRBV4-1 CASSQGTGPNYEQYF
TRBJ1-3 16 TRBV5-6 CASSLGQGFSGNTIYF
TRBJ1-4 14 TRBV5-1 CASSLQGWNEKLFF
TRBJ2-5 15 TRBV6-1 CASSPAIAGVETQYF
TRBJ2-7 16 TRBV5-4 CASSSRTSGRSYEQYF
TRBJ1-1 15 TRBV7-6 CASSRAPLWNTEAFF
TRBJ2-7 13 TRBV30 CAWSARTGGEQYF
TRBJ2-1 16 TRBV19 CASSIWSLPGRNEQFF
TRBJ2-5 20 TRBV5-1 CASSLVSGTSGQHLQETQYF
TRBJ2-3 16 TRBV9 CASSVATWEGQDTQYF
TRBJ2-5 12 TRBV2 CASGTVGETQYF
TRBJ1-4 12 TRBV25-1 CASRQGNEKLFF
TRBJ2-3 15 TRBV10-3 CATETSGKSTDTQYF
TRBJ1-2 14 TRBV6-6 CASRAQGSGYGYTF
TRBJ2-1 15 TRBV19 CASRSRDRSRNEQFF
TRBJ2-7 13 TRBV28 CASYSGISYEQYF
TRBJ2-2 10 TRBV6-5 CASPPGELFF
TRBJ2-5 17 TRBV27 CASSPRTGDPRWKTQYF
TRBJ2-7 17 TRBV27 CASSLGQAPYDLYEQYF
TRBJ2-3 11 TRBV7-9 CASSVSYLQYF
TRBJ2-5 13 TRBV25-1 CASSEQDRGSQYF
TRBJ2-7 13 TRBV5-1 CASSRDREYEQYF
TRBJ2-5 15 TRBV27 CASSSTSGERETQYF
TRBJ1-3 15 TRBV6-5 CASRATVTSGNTIYF
TRBJ2-1 15 TRBV7-9 CASSGYGLGGDEQFF
TRBJ2-3 13 TRBV11-2 CASSPSRTDTQYF
TRBJ2-3 21 TRBV19 CASSIPPGRGLAGVGTDTQYF
TRBJ2-3 14 TRBV6-5 CASSYSSSADTQYF
TRBJ2-2 15 TRBV6-5 CASSFDRGHTGELFF
TRBJ2-6 15 TRBV5-1 CASSPTVPGANVLTF
TRBJ2-1 17 TRBV30 CAWSPGLAGGSYNEQFF
TRBJ1-1 14 TRBV10-3 CAISEWDTSTEAFF
TRBJ2-2 16 TRBV9 CASSVVPVGDVGELFF
TRBJ1-5 15 TRBV11-2 CASSPAGEGNQPQHF
TRBJ2-7 15 TRBV2 CASRTSGSLKGEQYF
TRBJ2-7 17 TRBV7-8 CASSQLLSPGGTYEQYF
TRBJ2-3 15 TRBV7-9 CASSTTSGSADTQYF
TRBJ2-1 14 TRBV5-6 CASSSWGIYNEQFF
TRBJ2-1 17 TRBV11-3 CASSLGVTSGSANEQFF
TRBJ2-5 14 TRBV5-4 CASSQAQGGETQYF
TRBJ2-3 13 TRBV11-3 CASSSRTTDTQYF
TRBJ1-1 13 TRBV2 CASTRDSNTEAFF
TRBJ2-4 15 TRBV5-1 CASSLVTVAKNIQYF
TRBJ2-5 15 TRBV6-5 CASRSVRDFQETQYF